This T cell receptor beta chain was sequenced for a study of T cell changes during pregnancy in multiple sclerosis. Repertoires were generated with immunoSEQ multiplex PCR, while TCRdb's copy carries only in-frame clones and drops some. The table lists 20,000 to 25,000 clones, about 85% of them singletons. The CDR3 runs to 15 residues. Trimming removed 4 bases from V and 2 bases from J; junction bases left unmatched: 5. The germline gives CDR1 SGHTA, CDR2 FQGNSA. This clone was seen more than once but under ten times. The source was CD8+ T cells from peripheral blood mononuclear cells, collected in the first trimester of pregnancy. The gene calls are TRBV7-2 and TRBJ1-1, with 9 bases fitting TRBD1. The sequence was collected from a female donor in good health, enrolled as a control in a pregnancy study. The CDR3 protein is CASSSTGQGNTEAFF. The CDR3 DNA reads TGTGCCAGCAGCTCCACGGGACAGGGAAACACTGAAGCTTTCTTT.